This T cell receptor (beta chain) stems from a study of early T cells in non-severe SARS-CoV-2 infection (dated by TCRdb to about 2021). Study-wide context: Because TCR sequencing relied on bulk RNA taken from unsorted whole blood, pairing of alpha and beta chains was not possible.

Library preparation employed 5' RACE. The sample was run on a NextSeq 500. Unique molecular identifiers were attached to individual cDNA molecules in the TCR library protocol so that sequencing error and PCR bias could be corrected. Both TCR alpha and beta chains were sequenced, and tight co-correlation was observed between alpha and beta sequence abundances in each sample. Per the source publication's procedure: Decombinator V4 was used to perform V gene, J gene and CDR3 annotation of TCR sequences. Expanded TCRs were defined as changing significantly between any two time points under a Poisson model with p below 0.0001. TCR abundances were normalised to the total number of TCRs sequenced in each sample and reported as counts per million. MAIT TCRs were defined by TRAV1-2 paired with TRAJ12, TRAJ20 or TRAJ33, and iNKT TCRs by TRAV10 paired with TRAJ18. VDJdb, accessed 1 November 2021, was searched for CMV, EBV and SARS-CoV-2 annotated TCRs, excluding TCRs annotated for multiple antigens. TCRdb trimmed the raw reads at Q25, called clones with MiXCR and kept productive beta chains. A single entry per CDR3 protein holds the most common genes and DNA from its merged rows. TCRdb assigned the V and J calls; the authors' analysis was not used. Present in this sample are approximately 65,000 distinct CDR3 sequences, 9.5% to 15% of which were seen just once. The leading ten clones occupy under 2% of the sample.

This clonotype has more than one count but fewer than ten. What antigen it recognizes has not been identified. Base qualities are not provided; no much larger clone lies one nucleotide away. Results and caveats for the whole study, not just this receptor: VDJdb matching was skewed toward anti-spike CD8 responses and likely underestimated virus-specific expansions by missing private and CD4 specificities.

The study was a case-control design nested within a healthcare worker cohort in London, UK, with weekly nasopharyngeal swab PCR tests and blood sampling. Healthcare workers were recruited during the week of the UK lockdown, between 23 and 31 March 2020, and followed weekly for up to about 15 weeks. As encoded in the germline V gene (reference sequence), CDR1 is SGHKS while CDR2 is YYEKEE. The CDR3 holds 16 amino acids from the cysteine to the phenylalanine. Kept here is only the CDR3 DNA, which spans 48 bases and is read in frame from base 1. V ends up 2 bases short and J 3 bases short, with an unmatched junction base count of 7.

The source of this sequence is an adult who was a healthcare worker with PCR-confirmed SARS-CoV-2 infection or an uninfected control (not recorded which). The sample taken for sequencing was whole blood. Recombination connected TRBV5-5 to TRBJ2-3; TRBD2 aligns with 9 central bases. The bases are TGTGCCAGCAGCTTTTTCCTTAGCGGGGGAACAGATACGCAGTATTTT. It is translated as CASSFFLSGGTDTQYF.